The 27 T cell receptor beta chains below come from one sample, sequenced in a study of blood T cell repertoires in COVID-19. Assay: immunoSEQ multiplex PCR; the TCRdb copy retains only in-frame clones and omits some. The sample includes 250,000 to 350,000 clones, nearly 90% of them seen just once. The source material was PBMCs or T cells enriched from blood (not recorded which). The receptors stem from a woman aged 18 to 35 with acute COVID-19.

The chain couples TRBV27 to TRBJ2-7; possibly TRBD2 for D (5 bases). V lost 3 bases and J 2 bases, leaving 11 bases between the germline ends. Germline values: CDR1 MNHEY, CDR2 SMNVEV (reference sequence). The CDR3 has 14 residues. In DNA form, the CDR3 reads TGTGCCAGCAGTTTCTCGTACGGGACCTACGAGCAGTACTTC. Protein: CASSFSYGTYEQYF.

This chain joins TRBV11-2 and TRBJ1-2; 10 bases map to TRBD1. The trim removed 5 bases at V and 10 bases at J, leaving 10 bases unmatched. This CDR3 comprises 14 residues. The germline V gene encodes CDR1 SGHAT and CDR2 FQNNGV. The CDR3 is CASSPERDRGDYTF. The CDR3 DNA is TGTGCCAGCAGCCCGGAAAGGGACAGGGGAGACTACACCTTC.

This clone was observed a single time. CDR3 in DNA: TGTGCCAGCAGTTTACCACAGGGAGACAAAGAGACCCAGTACTTC. Amino acid sequence: CASSLPQGDKETQYF. J is TRBJ2-5 and V is TRBV28; D is perhaps TRBD1 (6 bases). The germline V gene encodes CDR1 MDHEN and CDR2 SYDVKM. V was pared by 2 bases and J by 3 bases, with 13 bases between. The CDR3 has 15 residues.

The V call is TRBV24-1, the J call TRBJ2-1; 8 bases align to TRBD2. CDR3 length: 18 amino acids. The germline V gene encodes CDR1 KGHDR and CDR2 SFDVKD. V trimming: 3 bases; J trimming: 0 bases; junction bases outside the gene matches: 9. As DNA, the CDR3 is TGTGCCACCAGTGATATAACTAGCGGAAGAAGCTCCTACAATGAGCAGTTCTTC. Translated, it gives CATSDITSGRSSYNEQFF.

The V gene is TRBV28, the J gene TRBJ2-7, with 7 nucleotides matching TRBD1. The germline V gene has CDR1 MDHEN and CDR2 SYDVKM. The CDR3 sequence is 17 residues long. The trim removed 5 bases at V and 0 bases at J, leaving 13 bases unmatched. CDR3: CASSHNWDSASSYEQYF. The CDR3 coding sequence is TGTGCCAGCAGTCACAATTGGGACAGCGCTAGCTCCTACGAGCAGTACTTC.

This clone appeared a single time. The chain joins TRBV5-1 to TRBJ2-5, with TRBD2 as a possible D gene (5 bases). Deletions cut 5 bases from V and 5 bases from J, with 19 bases between. The germline gives CDR1 SGHRS, CDR2 YFSETQ. This CDR3 has 15 amino acids. The chain's CDR3 is CASRYAGTLRETQYF. The CDR3 region has the DNA TGCGCCAGCAGATATGCGGGTACCTTAAGGGAGACCCAGTACTTC.

The chain couples TRBV27 to TRBJ2-3; tentatively, D is TRBD2 (6 bases). The germline V gene encodes CDR1 MNHEY and CDR2 SMNVEV (reference sequence). This CDR3 is built from 13 residues. Trimming took off 6 bases at V and 7 bases at J, with 14 bases between the two ends. Here the CDR3 DNA reads TGTGCCAGCAGCCACCAAGGGGACTATACGCAGTATTTT. This encodes CASSHQGDYTQYF.

The CDR3 DNA sequence: TGTGCCAGCAGAAGGGGACTAGCGGGTTACAATGAGCAGTTCTTC. Residues: CASRRGLAGYNEQFF. The chain employs TRBV28 and TRBJ2-1; 12 bases are a match to TRBD2. Germline values: CDR1 MDHEN, CDR2 SYDVKM. This CDR3 has 15 amino acids. V lost 6 bases to trimming and J lost 4 bases; unmatched junction nucleotides: 4. Full variable domain (missing parts from reference TRBV28 and TRBJ2-1): DVKVTQSSRYLVKRTGEKVFLECVQDMDHENMFWYRQDPGLGLRLIYFSYDVKMKEKGDIPEGYSVSREKKERFSLILESASTNQTSMYLCASRRGLAGYNEQFFGPGTRLTVL.

The rearrangement uses TRBV19 and TRBJ1-5; possible D gene TRBD1, 6 bases. The length of the CDR3 is 14 residues. The germline CDR1 and CDR2 sequences are LNHDA and SQIVND (reference sequence). V lost 7 bases, J lost 7 bases, and 17 bases lay in between. CDR3 in amino acids: CASKPDRSEQPQHF. The CDR3 DNA sequence: TGTGCCAGTAAGCCCGACAGGTCTGAGCAGCCCCAGCATTTT.

The rearrangement links TRBV25-1 to TRBJ1-2; 8 positions match TRBD1. Trimming removed 3 bases from V and 1 base from J; junction bases left unmatched: 13. This CDR3 region has 18 residues. Germline V gene lookup returns CDR1 MGHDK and CDR2 SYGVNS. CDR3 protein: CASSDPTATGANNYGYTF. As DNA, the CDR3 is TGTGCCAGCAGTGACCCTACCGCGACAGGGGCTAATAACTATGGCTACACCTTC.

The gene calls are TRBV18 and TRBJ1-5, with D possibly being TRBD1 (5 bases). This CDR3 has 15 amino acids. V was cut by 2 bases and J by 4 bases, with 12 bases left in between. Germline CDR1 reads KGHSH; CDR2 reads LQKENI. The CDR3 sequence: CASSPFGGENQPQHF. DNA for the CDR3: TGTGCCAGCTCACCATTCGGGGGTGAGAATCAGCCCCAGCATTTT.

The rearrangement joins TRBV7-6 to TRBJ2-1; 7 bases are a match to TRBD2. V dropped 6 bases and J dropped 3; count of bases not matched to a gene: 2. CDR1 and CDR2 from the germline V gene are SGHVS and FNYEAQ. This CDR3 has 13 amino acids. DNA for the CDR3: TGTGCCAGCAGTTCTAGCGGCTACAATGAGCAGTTCTTC. Its translation: CASSSSGYNEQFF.

The chain joins TRBV27 to TRBJ1-1; a weak D match, TRBD1 (5 bases). The CDR3 contains 19 residues. V shed 5 bases and J shed 5 bases, with 30 bases lying between them. The germline V gene has CDR1 MNHEY and CDR2 SMNVEV (reference sequence). CDR3 coding DNA: TGTGCCAGCAGTCCTGGCGGGGCTTACGGGAGCGGTGGTTGGACTGAAGCTTTCTTT. Its translation: CASSPGGAYGSGGWTEAFF.

This chain links TRBV6-2 or TRBV6-3 with TRBJ2-7; D is ambiguous. Germline-derived CDR1 and CDR2 are MNHEY and SVGEGT. CDR3 length equals 12 residues. The V and J ends lost 6 bases and 7 bases respectively, with 13 bases between them. The CDR3 sequence is CASSPRDREQYF. In DNA form, the CDR3 reads TGTGCCAGCAGCCCAAGAGATCGGGAGCAGTACTTC.

The chain is built from TRBV12-3 or TRBV12-4 and TRBJ1-1; D call uncertain. The CDR3 consists of 13 residues. Trimming shortened V by 3 bases and J by 0 bases, and 5 bases separated the two germline ends. CDR3 sequence (DNA): TGTGCCAGCAGTTTTACGGTGAACACTGAAGCTTTCTTT. Translated: CASSFTVNTEAFF.

The V and J genes are TRBV6-4 and TRBJ2-1, with TRBD2 as a possible D gene (6 bases). The germline V and J ends were trimmed by 4 bases and 8 bases, with 9 bases remaining between them. The CDR3 has 12 residues. Germline-derived CDR1 and CDR2 are MRHNA and SNTAGT. The CDR3 loop reads CASSGRGDEQFF. The CDR3, as DNA: TGTGCCAGCAGTGGGAGGGGTGATGAGCAGTTCTTC.

The V gene is TRBV4-2, the J gene TRBJ2-1, with a possible D match to TRBD2 (5 bases). With 0 bases removed from V and 0 bases from J, the gap between germline ends came to 12 bases. Germline lookup yields CDR1 LGHNA and CDR2 YNFKEQ. The CDR3 contains 17 residues. This CDR3 is CASSQDRVRDSYNEQFF. In nucleotides, the CDR3 is TGTGCCAGCAGCCAAGACCGCGTGAGGGACTCCTACAATGAGCAGTTCTTC.

The chain combines TRBV11-3 with TRBJ2-1; D perhaps matches TRBD1 (6 bases). The V and J ends lost 5 bases and 3 bases respectively, with 11 bases between them. The CDR3 is 14 residues long. CDR1 SGHNT and CDR2 YENEEA come from the germline V gene. CDR3 sequence: CASSQLTGYNEQFF. CDR3 coding DNA: TGTGCCAGCAGCCAACTGACAGGCTACAATGAGCAGTTCTTC. The full variable domain, rest sourced from reference TRBV11-3 and TRBJ2-1, is EAGVVQSPRYKIIEKKQPVAFWCNPISGHNTLYWYLQNLGQGPELLIRYENEEAVDDSQLPKDRFSAERLKGVDSTLKIQPAELGDSAVYLCASSQLTGYNEQFFGPGTRLTVL.

A few counts support this clone. The chain combines TRBV6-5 with TRBJ2-3; 9 positions match TRBD1. The CDR3 has 16 amino acids. V trimming: 6 bases; J trimming: 5 bases; junction bases outside the gene matches: 12. Germline assignment: CDR1 MNHEY and CDR2 SVGAGI. The CDR3 reads CASSYTGQGPQDTQYF. Written as DNA, the CDR3 is TGTGCCAGCAGCTACACGGGACAGGGCCCGCAAGATACGCAGTATTTT.

This clone was recorded only once. J is TRBJ2-5 and V is TRBV28, with no clear D. The germline V gene encodes CDR1 MDHEN and CDR2 SYDVKM. The ends were cut back, 5 bases at V and 4 bases at J, with 5 bases in the middle. There are 11 residues in the CDR3. This CDR3 is CASSVRETQYF. The CDR3 nucleotides read TGTGCCAGCAGTGTTAGAGAGACCCAGTACTTC.

The gene calls are TRBV29-1 and TRBJ1-1, with D hard to call. V lost 4 bases and J lost 1, with 4 bases in between. CDR1 is SQVTM and CDR2 is ANQGSEA in the germline V gene. The CDR3 contains 11 residues. The CDR3 region has the DNA TGCAGCGTTGCCCAGAACACTGAAGCTTTCTTT. Its translation: CSVAQNTEAFF.

This clone was seen only once. The CDR3 coding sequence is TGTGCCAGCAGTTACGAGGGGGCTAGTCAGCCCCAGCATTTT. This encodes CASSYEGASQPQHF. The chain joins TRBV6-2 or TRBV6-3 to TRBJ1-5, with 7 positions matching TRBD1. The CDR3 is made up of 14 amino acids. J lost 6 bases, V lost 2 bases, and 4 bases had no gene match. Germline V lookup: CDR1 MNHEY, CDR2 SVGEGT.

The V and J genes are TRBV28 and TRBJ2-1, with 7 bases aligning to TRBD2. Germline V CDR1 and CDR2: MDHEN, SYDVKM. V lost 7 bases, J lost 2 bases, and 8 bases stayed unmatched. The CDR3 covers 15 residues. The CDR3 DNA reads as TGTGCCAGCACCCCGGCGGGAGCTACCTACAATGAGCAGTTCTTC. It specifies CASTPAGATYNEQFF.

The chain uses TRBV19 and TRBJ1-2; possibly TRBD1 for D (5 bases). From germline, CDR1 is LNHDA and CDR2 SQIVND (reference sequence). CDR3 length: 13 amino acids. V shed 3 bases and J shed 7 bases, with 12 bases lying between them. As DNA, the CDR3 is TGTGCCAGTAGTATGACAAGGGACTCTGGCTACACCTTC. Amino acids: CASSMTRDSGYTF.

The rearrangement joins TRBV13 to TRBJ1-2; 7 nucleotides line up with TRBD1. V lost 2 bases, J lost 6 bases, and 6 bases stayed unmatched. This CDR3 region has 14 residues. The V gene's germline CDR1 is PRHDT and CDR2 FYEKMQ (reference sequence). The CDR3 here is CASSLTGVRNGYTF. CDR3 sequence (DNA): TGTGCCAGCAGCTTAACAGGGGTAAGGAATGGCTACACCTTC.

A single count supports this clone. V is TRBV30 and J is TRBJ2-1; weak D call: TRBD1 (6 bases). Germline V CDR1 and CDR2: GTSNPN, SVGIG (reference sequence). V lost 2 bases and J lost 6, with 11 bases in between. The CDR3 is made up of 13 amino acids. CDR3 coding DNA: TGTGCCTGGAGTCCCACAGGGTCCAATGAGCAGTTCTTC. This codes for CAWSPTGSNEQFF.

V is TRBV7-8 and J is TRBJ1-4; a possible D gene is TRBD1 (6 bases). The CDR3 sequence is 16 residues long. V lost 5 bases to trimming and J lost 5 bases, with 18 bases between them. The germline V gene has CDR1 SGHVS and CDR2 FQNEAQ. CDR3: CASSARTGWENEKLFF. Here the CDR3 DNA reads TGTGCCAGCAGCGCACGCACAGGGTGGGAAAATGAAAAACTGTTTTTT.